This is a list of T cell receptor beta chains from one sample in a study of response to subunit inactivated influenza vaccine. TCRdb reprocessed the RT-PCR reads via MiXCR and lists one record per CDR3 protein. Here the sample spans fewer than 600,000 distinct CDR3 sequences, around 7.9% being singletons. The sequencing used PBMCs from blood, collected around 25 months after vaccination. The source of these receptors is a man between 45 and 75 years old who received an inactivated influenza vaccine. CDR3s include the opening cysteine and the closing phenylalanine or tryptophan. The D gene is left open where the match is weak. Not every row has a clone size; where given, it reads once, few, many or a size class.

J: TRBJ2-4
D: TRBD1
V: TRBV5-4
size: .
DNA: TGTGCCAGCAGCCTGCGGACAGGAGATAAAAACATTCAGTACTTC
CDR3: CASSLRTGDKNIQYF

J: TRBJ2-3
D: TRBD2
V: TRBV15
size: few
DNA: TGTGCCACCAGCAGAGATTGGGCTAGCGGGGCAACCCGCACAGATACGCAGTATTTT
CDR3: CATSRDWASGATRTDTQYF

J: TRBJ2-1
D: TRBD2
V: TRBV3-1
size: many
DNA: TGTGCCAGCAGCCTCCTAGCGGGGGGGCTCAATGAGCAGTTCTTC
CDR3: CASSLLAGGLNEQFF

J: TRBJ2-1
D: .
V: TRBV4-3
size: many
DNA: TGCGCCAGCAGCCAGTCTGGGGGGATATACAATGAGCAGTTCTTC
CDR3: CASSQSGGIYNEQFF

J: TRBJ1-1
D: .
V: TRBV12-3/TRBV12-4
size: many
DNA: TGTGCCAGCAGTCCCCGAGCGGGACATCTGAACACTGAAGCTTTCTTT
CDR3: CASSPRAGHLNTEAFF

J: TRBJ2-3
D: .
V: TRBV20-1
size: .
DNA: TGCAGTGCTAACCCAGGTGGCACAGATACGCAGTATTTT
CDR3: CSANPGGTDTQYF

J: TRBJ1-2
D: TRBD1
V: TRBV30
size: few
DNA: TGTGCCTGGAGTCAAGGACAGGGAATCTATGGCTACACCTTC
CDR3: CAWSQGQGIYGYTF

J: TRBJ2-1
D: .
V: TRBV7-8
size: .
DNA: TGTGCCAGCAGCTTATTTCGGGGGAACAATGAGCAGTTCTTC
CDR3: CASSLFRGNNEQFF

J: TRBJ2-7
D: TRBD2
V: TRBV7-2
size: few
DNA: TGTGCCAGCAGCCCGGGGGGGTATTACTCCTACGAGCAGTACTTC
CDR3: CASSPGGYYSYEQYF

J: TRBJ2-7
D: .
V: TRBV18
size: .
DNA: TGTGCCAGCTCGTCCCCGGACACGGGCTACGAGCAGTACTTC
CDR3: CASSSPDTGYEQYF

J: TRBJ1-3
D: TRBD1
V: TRBV12-3/TRBV12-4
size: many
DNA: TGTGCCAGCAGTCTCGGGACAGGCGGAAACACCATATATTTT
CDR3: CASSLGTGGNTIYF

J: TRBJ1-6
D: TRBD1
V: TRBV12-3/TRBV12-4
size: many
DNA: TGTGCCAGCAGTCAATCCGGGACAGGGAATTCACCCCTCCACTTT
CDR3: CASSQSGTGNSPLHF

J: TRBJ1-5
D: .
V: TRBV25-1
size: few
DNA: TGTGCCAGCAGTATCTCTAGCAATCAGCCCCAGCATTTT
CDR3: CASSISSNQPQHF